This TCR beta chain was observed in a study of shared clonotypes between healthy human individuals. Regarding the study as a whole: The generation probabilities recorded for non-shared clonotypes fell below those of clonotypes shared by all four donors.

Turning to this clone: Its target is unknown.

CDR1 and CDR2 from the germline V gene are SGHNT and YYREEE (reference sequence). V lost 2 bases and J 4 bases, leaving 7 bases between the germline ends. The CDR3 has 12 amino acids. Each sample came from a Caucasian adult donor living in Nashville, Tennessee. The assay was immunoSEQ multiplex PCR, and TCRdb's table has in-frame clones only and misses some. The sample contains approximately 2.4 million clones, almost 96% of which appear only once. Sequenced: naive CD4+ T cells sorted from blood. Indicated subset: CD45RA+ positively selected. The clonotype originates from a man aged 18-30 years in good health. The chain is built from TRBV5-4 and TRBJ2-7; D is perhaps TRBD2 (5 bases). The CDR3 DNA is TGTGCCAGCAGCTTACTAGGGTACGAGCAGTACTTC. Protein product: CASSLLGYEQYF.